These 20 T cell receptor beta chains came from one sample sequenced in a study of blood T cell repertoires in COVID-19. Here immunoSEQ multiplex PCR was the method, and the copy in TCRdb shows in-frame clones only, minus some. Of tens of thousands of clones in the sample, 91% are singletons; the top ten hold approximately 5.3%. The material sequenced was peripheral blood. The receptors were gathered from a human donor in a cohort sampled during active COVID-19.

CDR3 sequence: CASRSGIPETQYF. CDR3 bases: TGTGCCAGTCGGTCGGGGATCCCAGAGACCCAGTACTTC. V is TRBV18 and J is TRBJ2-5; maybe TRBD2 (5 bases). V was clipped by 9 bases and J by 4 bases, with 15 bases between them. CDR3 length: 13 residues. Germline CDR1 and CDR2: KGHSH and LQKENI.

V gene TRBV18 combines with J gene TRBJ1-2; tentatively, D is TRBD1 (6 bases). Germline V lookup: CDR1 KGHSH, CDR2 LQKENI. V was shortened by 2 bases and J by 7 bases, with 14 bases between the two germline ends. This CDR3 has 14 amino acids. The CDR3 DNA follows: TGTGCCAGCTCACCAAATGACAGGTTAGGTGGCTACACCTTC. It translates to CASSPNDRLGGYTF. Combining the CDR3 with reference TRBV18 and TRBJ1-2 gives the whole variable domain NAGVMQNPRHLVRRRGQEARLRCSPMKGHSHVYWYRQLPEEGLKFMVYLQKENIIDESGMPKERFSAEFPKEGPSILRIQQVVRGDSAAYFCASSPNDRLGGYTFGSGTRLTVV.

V and J are TRBV7-9 and TRBJ2-7; 7 bases align to TRBD1. This CDR3 has 13 amino acids. V lost 3 bases, J lost 3 bases, and 2 bases stayed unmatched. The germline V gene encodes CDR1 SEHNR and CDR2 FQNEAQ (reference sequence). The CDR3 DNA is TGTGCCAGCAGCTTCCCAGGGGGCTACGAGCAGTACTTC. This codes for CASSFPGGYEQYF.

The chain recombines TRBV20-1 with TRBJ1-4; tentatively, D is TRBD1 (6 bases). The length of the CDR3 is 11 residues. Trimming took 3 bases from V and 7 from J, leaving 6 bases between them. Germline V gene data show CDR1 as DFQATT and CDR2 as SNEGSKA (reference sequence). CDR3 region: CSARDSEKLFF. The CDR3 DNA is TGCAGTGCTAGGGACAGTGAAAAACTGTTTTTT.

V and J are TRBV12-5 and TRBJ1-1, with D possibly matching TRBD1 (5 bases). The CDR3 spans 14 residues. Germline values: CDR1 LGHNT, CDR2 FRNRAP. The germline V and J ends were trimmed by 0 bases and 11 bases, with 16 bases remaining between them. CDR3 sequence: CASGLVGQGGAAFF. The CDR3 DNA reads TGTGCTAGTGGTTTGGTAGGGCAGGGTGGCGCGGCTTTCTTT.

J is TRBJ2-1 and V is TRBV27, with TRBD1 identical over 8 bases. Germline trimming cut 7 bases from V and 4 bases from J; bases unmatched to any gene: 9. CDR3 length: 15 amino acids. The germline gives CDR1 MNHEY, CDR2 SMNVEV (reference sequence). CDR3 in DNA: TGTGCCAGCACCCCCCGGACAGGGCAATACAATGAGCAGTTCTTC. It codes for CASTPRTGQYNEQFF.

The chain employs TRBV4-1 and TRBJ1-4, with 8 nucleotides matching TRBD1. Per the germline V gene, CDR1 is MGHRA and CDR2 is YSYEKL. The CDR3 has 14 residues. Trimming at V came to 3 bases and at J to 10 bases, leaving 7 bases not matched to a gene. CDR3 residues: CASSQQGAGGKLFF. CDR3 nucleotides: TGCGCCAGCAGCCAGCAGGGGGCTGGGGGAAAACTGTTTTTT.

This clone was found once. This sequence joins TRBV30 and TRBJ2-7; D may be TRBD2 (7 bases). Germline loops: CDR1 GTSNPN, CDR2 SVGIG (reference sequence). The CDR3 covers 13 residues. V was clipped by 3 bases and J by 7 bases, with 16 bases between them. CDR3 sequence: CAWSLGGALEQYF. In DNA form, the CDR3 reads TGTGCCTGGAGCCTGGGGGGGGCTTTGGAGCAGTACTTC.

The chain employs TRBV6-1 and TRBJ1-6, with 7 bases matching TRBD1. With 1 base clipped from V and 3 bases from J, the junction kept 0 bases outside the gene matches. CDR3 length: 15 residues. Germline V CDR1 and CDR2: MNHNS, SASEGT. As DNA, the CDR3 is TGTGCCAGCAGTGAAGGACAGGGCTATAATTCACCCCTCCACTTT. This encodes CASSEGQGYNSPLHF.

The genes are TRBV9 and TRBJ2-1; weak D call: TRBD2 (6 bases). Germline V gene sequence: CDR1 SGDLS, CDR2 YYNGEE. The CDR3 is made up of 15 amino acids. Trimming took off 0 bases at V and 1 base at J, with 8 bases between the two ends. This CDR3 is CASSVALASYNEQFF. The DNA of the CDR3 is TGTGCCAGCAGCGTAGCCCTAGCGTCCTACAATGAGCAGTTCTTC. Looking up the rest from reference TRBV9 and TRBJ2-1 gives the full variable domain: DSGVTQTPKHLITATGQRVTLRCSPRSGDLSVYWYQQSLDQGLQFLIQYYNGEERAKGNILERFSAQQFPDLHSELNLSSLELGDSALYFCASSVALASYNEQFFGPGTRLTVL.

This clone has more than one count but fewer than ten. V and J are TRBV3-1 (or the pseudogene TRBV3-2) and TRBJ1-5; maybe TRBD1 (6 bases). The V gene lost 1 base and the J gene lost 0 bases, with 10 bases spanning the gap. The CDR3 is 16 amino acids. Germline lookup yields CDR1 LGHDT and CDR2 YNNKEL (reference sequence). The CDR3 region is CASSQGGPDSNQPQHF. CDR3 sequence (DNA): TGTGCCAGCAGCCAAGGGGGGCCGGATAGCAATCAGCCCCAGCATTTT.

The gene calls are TRBV10-1 and TRBJ1-2, with a tentative D call TRBD1 (6 bases). V was pared by 7 bases and J by 10 bases, with 16 bases between. This CDR3 has 12 residues. Germline lookup yields CDR1 WNHNN and CDR2 SYGVQD (reference sequence). Here the CDR3 DNA reads TGCGCCAGCATCCAGGGGCAGTACGCCTACACCTTC. Amino acids: CASIQGQYAYTF.

The DNA of the CDR3 is TGTGCCAGCAGCCACGGACAGCCCTCAGAGACCCAGTACTTC. It specifies CASSHGQPSETQYF. V and J are TRBV7-6 and TRBJ2-5; TRBD1 is a possible D gene (6 bases). Trimming removed 5 bases from V and 4 bases from J, with 14 bases in between. This CDR3 is built from 14 residues. Germline V gene data show CDR1 as SGHVS and CDR2 as FNYEAQ.

V is TRBV6-6 and J is TRBJ1-2; TRBD1 matches 10 bases. Trimming at V came to 2 bases and at J to 4 bases, leaving 4 bases not matched to a gene. The CDR3 totals 15 residues. Germline CDR1 MNHNY, CDR2 SVGAGI (reference sequence). This chain's CDR3 is CASSYRTGGIYGYTF. The CDR3 coding sequence is TGTGCCAGCAGTTACCGGACAGGGGGGATCTATGGCTACACCTTC.

This chain uses TRBV29-1 with TRBJ1-1; D not certain. The V gene's germline CDR1 is SQVTM and CDR2 ANQGSEA. The ends were cut back, 7 bases at V and 1 base at J, with 13 bases in the middle. The CDR3 sequence is 13 residues long. CDR3 nucleotides: TGCAGCGGGTTACAGAACTCGAACACTGAAGCTTTCTTT. It yields the protein CSGLQNSNTEAFF. The full variable domain, its missing parts supplied by reference TRBV29-1 and TRBJ1-1, is SAVISQKPSRDICQRGTSLTIQCQVDSQVTMMFWYRQQPGQSLTLIATANQGSEATYESGFVIDKFPISRPNLTFSTLTVSNMSPEDSSIYLCSGLQNSNTEAFFGQGTRLTVV.

The rearrangement uses TRBV12-5 and TRBJ2-1; possible D gene TRBD1, 5 bases. Trimming took off 9 bases at V and 12 bases at J, with 15 bases between the two ends. This CDR3 comprises 11 residues. Germline CDR1 and CDR2: LGHNT and FRNRAP. The CDR3 sequence is CASGTGAAQFF. The CDR3 DNA reads TGTGCTAGCGGCACAGGTGCTGCGCAGTTCTTC. The complete variable domain, with remaining parts taken from reference TRBV12-5 and TRBJ2-1, reads DARVTQTPRHKVTEMGQEVTMRCQPILGHNTVFWYRQTMMQGLELLAYFRNRAPLDDSGMPKDRFSAEMPDATLATLKIQPSEPRDSAVYFCASGTGAAQFFGPGTRLTVL.

The V gene is TRBV4-1, the J gene TRBJ2-5; TRBD1 might be the D (5 bases). Germline V gene lookup returns CDR1 MGHRA and CDR2 YSYEKL. Trimming left V 0 bases short and J 2 bases short, with 13 bases between. The CDR3 spans 16 residues. The CDR3 loop reads CASSQDKGLTQETQYF. DNA of the CDR3: TGCGCCAGCAGCCAAGATAAGGGGTTAACACAAGAGACCCAGTACTTC.

V gene TRBV19 combines with J gene TRBJ1-6; 9 bases are shared with TRBD1. This CDR3 has 16 residues. Germline CDR1 LNHDA, CDR2 SQIVND (reference sequence). J was trimmed by 9 bases and V by 1 base; bases with no gene match: 7. The CDR3 DNA follows: TGTGCCAGTAGTATAGGCGAGGGGACAGGGCGTTCACCCCTCCACTTT. Translating gives CASSIGEGTGRSPLHF. The full variable domain, rest sourced from reference TRBV19 and TRBJ1-6, is DGGITQSPKYLFRKEGQNVTLSCEQNLNHDAMYWYRQDPGQGLRLIYYSQIVNDFQKGDIAEGYSVSREKKESFPLTVTSAQKNPTAFYLCASSIGEGTGRSPLHFGNGTRLTVT.

This chain connects TRBV6-5 to TRBJ2-2; D not certain. CDR3 length: 15 residues. The V and J ends lost 4 bases and 4 bases respectively, with 13 bases between them. Germline-derived CDR1 and CDR2 are MNHEY and SVGAGI. The CDR3 region is CASSSQLIPTGELFF. Here the CDR3 DNA reads TGTGCCAGCAGTTCCCAACTAATTCCCACCGGGGAGCTGTTTTTT.

The chain couples TRBV6-2 or TRBV6-3 to TRBJ2-3, with D possibly TRBD2 on 6 matching bases. From germline, CDR1 is MNHEY and CDR2 SVGEGT. The CDR3 is 17 residues long. The V end was cut by 0 bases, the J end by 2 bases, with 15 bases between. For the CDR3, the DNA is TGTGCCAGCAGTTACTCGAGTGGCGGGGCCATCACAGATACGCAGTATTTT. Translating it yields CASSYSSGGAITDTQYF.